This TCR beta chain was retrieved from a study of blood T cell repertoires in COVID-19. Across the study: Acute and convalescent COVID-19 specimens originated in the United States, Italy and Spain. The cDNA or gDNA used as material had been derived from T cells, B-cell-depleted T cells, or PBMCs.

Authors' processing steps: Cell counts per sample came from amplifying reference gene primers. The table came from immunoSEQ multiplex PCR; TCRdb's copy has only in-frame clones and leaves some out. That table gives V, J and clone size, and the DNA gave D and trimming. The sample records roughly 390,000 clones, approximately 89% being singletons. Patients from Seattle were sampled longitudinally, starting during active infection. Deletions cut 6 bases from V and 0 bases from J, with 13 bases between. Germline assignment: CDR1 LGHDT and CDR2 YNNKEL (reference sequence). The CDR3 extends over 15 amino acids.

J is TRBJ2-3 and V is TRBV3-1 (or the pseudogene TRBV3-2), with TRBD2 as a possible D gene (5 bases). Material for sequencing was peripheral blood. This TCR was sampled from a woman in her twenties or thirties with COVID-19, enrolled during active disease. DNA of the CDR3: TGTGCCAGCAGGTTCGGAGGTTCTAGCACAGATACGCAGTATTTT. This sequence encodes CASRFGGSSTDTQYF.